A selection of T cell receptor beta chains follows, all from one sample in a study of PD-1 blockade in classical Hodgkin lymphoma. This table comes from immunoSEQ multiplex PCR, and its TCRdb copy is limited to in-frame clones, with some not included. The data show 21,000 or so clones, over 70% seen once. The sequences come from peripheral blood mononuclear cells (PBMCs), collected at baseline. The source of these receptors is a human donor with classical Hodgkin lymphoma. Both conserved end residues are part of each CDR3. D genes are given only for firm matches. For some rows the clone size is stated as once, few or many, or as a class when expanded; others skip it.

clone size	CDR3 length	V gene	D gene	J gene	CDR3 DNA	CDR3 protein
few	14	TRBV9	NA	TRBJ2-5	TGTGCCAGCAGCCCACAAACGGGAAGGGAGACCCAGTACTTC	CASSPQTGRETQYF
NA	14	TRBV7-3	NA	TRBJ2-5	TGTGCCAGCAGCCCAGGAGGGGCCGAAGAGACCCAGTACTTC	CASSPGGAEETQYF
NA	19	TRBV11-3	TRBD2	TRBJ2-2	TGTGCCAGCAGCTTAGATATCCCCCTAGCGGGGGGGCCGACCGGGGAGCTGTTTTTT	CASSLDIPLAGGPTGELFF
few	13	TRBV30	NA	TRBJ2-1	TGTGCCTGGAGTGTATTACAGAGCAATGAGCAGTTCTTC	CAWSVLQSNEQFF
once	15	TRBV6-4	NA	TRBJ2-1	TGTGCCAGCAGTCCTAGCGAGAGCTCCTACAATGAGCAGTTCTTC	CASSPSESSYNEQFF
NA	15	TRBV6-5	TRBD1	TRBJ1-3	TGTGCCAGCAGCGGGACAGGGGAGGCTGGAAACACCATATATTTT	CASSGTGEAGNTIYF
NA	13	TRBV28	NA	TRBJ2-5	TGTGCCAGCAGGGGGGCTGGGAAAGAGACCCAGTACTTC	CASRGAGKETQYF
NA	16	TRBV9	NA	TRBJ2-3	TGTGCCAGCAGCGTAGCAGGTTTCCTCAGGGGAGATACGCAGTATTTT	CASSVAGFLRGDTQYF
NA	13	TRBV28	NA	TRBJ1-6	TGTGCCAGCAGGTCCAGGGACTATTCACCCCTCCACTTT	CASRSRDYSPLHF
once	15	TRBV6-1	NA	TRBJ1-5	TGTGCCAGCAGTGAAATAGGAGGTAGCAATCAGCCCCAGCATTTT	CASSEIGGSNQPQHF
NA	18	TRBV10-3	TRBD1	TRBJ1-6	TGTGCCATCAGTGAGTCGATCGGACAGGGGGCTTATAATTCACCCCTCCACTTT	CAISESIGQGAYNSPLHF
once	19	TRBV30	TRBD2	TRBJ2-1	TGTGCCTGGAGCCACCCCGGAGAGCGGGGGGGCAAGTCGTGGAATGAGCAGTTCTTC	CAWSHPGERGGKSWNEQFF
NA	13	TRBV7-3	NA	TRBJ2-1	TGTGCCAGCAGCCCAACAGGAGGCGATGAGCAGTTCTTC	CASSPTGGDEQFF
NA	14	TRBV19	NA	TRBJ1-1	TGTGCCAGTAGGAGCCGGGGTTCGAACACTGAAGCTTTCTTT	CASRSRGSNTEAFF